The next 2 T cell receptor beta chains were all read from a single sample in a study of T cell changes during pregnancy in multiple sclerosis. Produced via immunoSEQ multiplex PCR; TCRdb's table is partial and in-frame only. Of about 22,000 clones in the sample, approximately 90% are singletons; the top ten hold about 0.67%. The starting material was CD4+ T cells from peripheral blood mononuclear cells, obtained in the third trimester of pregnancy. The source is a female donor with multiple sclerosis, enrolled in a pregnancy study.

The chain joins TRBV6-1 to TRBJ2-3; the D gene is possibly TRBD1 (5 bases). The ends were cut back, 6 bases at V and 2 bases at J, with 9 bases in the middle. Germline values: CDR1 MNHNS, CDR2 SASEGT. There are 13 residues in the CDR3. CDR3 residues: CASRTVDTDTQYF. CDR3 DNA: TGTGCCAGCAGGACAGTCGACACAGATACGCAGTATTTT.

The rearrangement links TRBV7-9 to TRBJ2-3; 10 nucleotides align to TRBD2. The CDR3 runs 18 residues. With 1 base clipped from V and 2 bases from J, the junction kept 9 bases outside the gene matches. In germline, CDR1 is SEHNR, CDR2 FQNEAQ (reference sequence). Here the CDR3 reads CASSLGRALAGFTDTQYF. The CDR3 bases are TGTGCCAGCAGCTTAGGTCGCGCACTAGCGGGGTTCACAGATACGCAGTATTTT.